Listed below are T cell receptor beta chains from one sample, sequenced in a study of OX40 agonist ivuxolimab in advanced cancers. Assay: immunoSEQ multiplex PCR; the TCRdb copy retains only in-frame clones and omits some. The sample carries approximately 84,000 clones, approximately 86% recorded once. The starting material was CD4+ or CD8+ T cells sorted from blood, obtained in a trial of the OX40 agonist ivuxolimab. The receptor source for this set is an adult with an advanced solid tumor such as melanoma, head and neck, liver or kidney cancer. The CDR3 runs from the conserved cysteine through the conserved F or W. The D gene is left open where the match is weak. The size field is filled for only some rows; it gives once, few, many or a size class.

cdr3_aa: CASSESRGFRWDRGNTEAFF; cdr3_nt: TGCGCCAGCAGTGAGTCGCGGGGTTTTAGATGGGACAGGGGGAACACTGAAGCTTTCTTT; d_call: TRBD1; j_call: TRBJ1-1; clone_size: .; v_call: TRBV10-1
cdr3_aa: CASSEGSQETQYF; cdr3_nt: TGTGCCAGCAGTGAAGGCTCCCAAGAGACCCAGTACTTC; d_call: .; j_call: TRBJ2-5; clone_size: .; v_call: TRBV6-1
cdr3_aa: CASSLDPGARNSPLHF; cdr3_nt: TGTGCCAGCAGCTTAGACCCAGGGGCGAGGAATTCACCCCTCCACTTT; d_call: .; j_call: TRBJ1-6; clone_size: .; v_call: TRBV13
cdr3_aa: CASSVDRGQGGELFF; cdr3_nt: TGCGCCAGCAGCGTGGACAGGGGGCAAGGCGGGGAGCTGTTTTTT; d_call: TRBD1; j_call: TRBJ2-2; clone_size: .; v_call: TRBV5-1
cdr3_aa: CASSPGQGVGELFF; cdr3_nt: TGTGCCAGCAGCCCGGGACAGGGGGTGGGGGAGCTGTTTTTT; d_call: TRBD1; j_call: TRBJ2-2; clone_size: once; v_call: TRBV7-2
cdr3_aa: CASSEGGGQRIGYGYTF; cdr3_nt: TGTGCCAGCAGTGAGGGGGGGGGACAGAGGATCGGCTATGGCTACACCTTC; d_call: TRBD1; j_call: TRBJ1-2; clone_size: .; v_call: TRBV25-1
cdr3_aa: CASSSRSYTQYF; cdr3_nt: TGTGCCAGCAGTTCTCGGTCTTATACGCAGTATTTT; d_call: .; j_call: TRBJ2-3; clone_size: .; v_call: TRBV6-6
cdr3_aa: CASSEPTGEPHSGANVLTF; cdr3_nt: TGTGCCAGCAGCGAGCCGACAGGGGAGCCGCACTCTGGGGCCAACGTCCTGACTTTC; d_call: .; j_call: TRBJ2-6; clone_size: few; v_call: TRBV21-1
cdr3_aa: CASNYLRTEAFF; cdr3_nt: TGTGCCAGCAATTACCTAAGGACTGAAGCTTTCTTT; d_call: .; j_call: TRBJ1-1; clone_size: .; v_call: TRBV6-1
cdr3_aa: CASSISSRGAYGYTF; cdr3_nt: TGTGCCAGTAGTATTTCCTCCCGAGGAGCCTATGGCTACACCTTC; d_call: .; j_call: TRBJ1-2; clone_size: .; v_call: TRBV19
cdr3_aa: CASSLGTDANTGELFF; cdr3_nt: TGCGCCAGCAGCCTCGGGACGGACGCGAACACCGGGGAGCTGTTTTTT; d_call: .; j_call: TRBJ2-2; clone_size: .; v_call: TRBV5-1
cdr3_aa: CASSFMRSLDLYGYTF; cdr3_nt: TGTGCCAGCAGCTTTATGCGATCGCTGGATTTATATGGCTACACCTTC; d_call: .; j_call: TRBJ1-2; clone_size: once; v_call: TRBV5-6
cdr3_aa: CASSFGGGRLGGGYTF; cdr3_nt: TGTGCCAGCAGTTTTGGCGGAGGCCGCTTGGGTGGTGGCTACACCTTC; d_call: .; j_call: TRBJ1-2; clone_size: .; v_call: TRBV27
cdr3_aa: CASSDRTGDTGELFF; cdr3_nt: TGCGCCAGCAGCGACCGGACAGGGGACACCGGGGAGCTGTTTTTT; d_call: TRBD1; j_call: TRBJ2-2; clone_size: .; v_call: TRBV5-1
cdr3_aa: CASSRGTGRFSAGQETQYF; cdr3_nt: TGTGCCAGTAGCCGAGGGACAGGGCGATTTTCGGCGGGCCAAGAGACCCAGTACTTC; d_call: TRBD1; j_call: TRBJ2-5; clone_size: .; v_call: TRBV19
cdr3_aa: CASSSDQDNEQFF; cdr3_nt: TGTGCCAGCAGTTCGGACCAAGACAATGAGCAGTTCTTC; d_call: .; j_call: TRBJ2-1; clone_size: .; v_call: TRBV7-7
cdr3_aa: CTSREIKGRTSYEQYF; cdr3_nt: TGCACCAGCAGGGAAATCAAAGGACGGACCTCCTACGAGCAGTACTTC; d_call: .; j_call: TRBJ2-7; clone_size: .; v_call: TRBV1
cdr3_aa: CASSQDHRAGTQYF; cdr3_nt: TGTGCCAGCAGCCAAGACCACAGGGCCGGTACGCAGTATTTT; d_call: .; j_call: TRBJ2-3; clone_size: .; v_call: TRBV7-8
cdr3_aa: CASSLVKESYEQYF; cdr3_nt: TGTGCCAGCAGCTTGGTGAAGGAATCCTACGAGCAGTACTTC; d_call: .; j_call: TRBJ2-7; clone_size: .; v_call: TRBV5-6
cdr3_aa: CASSSPGQGRKEQYF; cdr3_nt: TGTGCCAGCAGTTCCCCGGGACAGGGGAGAAAAGAGCAGTACTTC; d_call: TRBD1; j_call: TRBJ2-7; clone_size: .; v_call: TRBV28
cdr3_aa: CASSRGQGNSYEQYF; cdr3_nt: TGTGCCAGCTCACGGGGACAGGGAAACTCCTACGAGCAGTACTTC; d_call: TRBD1; j_call: TRBJ2-7; clone_size: .; v_call: TRBV18
cdr3_aa: CASSEAVAINIQYF; cdr3_nt: TGTGCCAGCAGTGAAGCGGTGGCAATAAACATTCAGTACTTC; d_call: .; j_call: TRBJ2-4; clone_size: .; v_call: TRBV2
cdr3_aa: CASSLTGNTIYF; cdr3_nt: TGTGCCAGCAGCCTCACAGGAAACACCATATATTTT; d_call: .; j_call: TRBJ1-3; clone_size: once; v_call: TRBV25-1
cdr3_aa: CASSSSTGGFGSVSPLHF; cdr3_nt: TGTGCCAGCAGCAGTAGTACTGGGGGTTTTGGATCGGTTTCACCCCTCCACTTT; d_call: .; j_call: TRBJ1-6; clone_size: .; v_call: TRBV9
cdr3_aa: CASSYSSGGTDTQYF; cdr3_nt: TGTGCCAGCAGTTACTCGTCGGGGGGCACAGATACGCAGTATTTT; d_call: .; j_call: TRBJ2-3; clone_size: .; v_call: TRBV6-5
cdr3_aa: CAISWDRGKTQYF; cdr3_nt: TGTGCCATCAGTTGGGACAGGGGAAAGACCCAGTACTTC; d_call: TRBD1; j_call: TRBJ2-5; clone_size: .; v_call: TRBV10-3
cdr3_aa: CASKRSGDQETQYF; cdr3_nt: TGTGCCAGTAAACGGTCGGGGGATCAAGAGACCCAGTACTTC; d_call: .; j_call: TRBJ2-5; clone_size: .; v_call: TRBV19
cdr3_aa: CASAEAGTSGTDTQYF; cdr3_nt: TGTGCCAGCGCGGAAGCCGGGACTAGTGGCACAGATACGCAGTATTTT; d_call: TRBD2; j_call: TRBJ2-3; clone_size: .; v_call: TRBV7-2
cdr3_aa: CASSLVRGGGADTQYF; cdr3_nt: TGTGCCAGCAGCTTGGTTCGCGGGGGGGGCGCAGATACGCAGTATTTT; d_call: TRBD2; j_call: TRBJ2-3; clone_size: .; v_call: TRBV5-4
cdr3_aa: CASSQGAPIYEQYF; cdr3_nt: TGTGCCAGCAGCCAGGGGGCCCCTATCTACGAGCAGTACTTC; d_call: TRBD1; j_call: TRBJ2-7; clone_size: .; v_call: TRBV5-5
cdr3_aa: CASGLAGAKDTQYF; cdr3_nt: TGCGCCAGCGGACTAGCGGGGGCTAAAGATACGCAGTATTTT; d_call: TRBD2; j_call: TRBJ2-3; clone_size: few; v_call: TRBV5-1
cdr3_aa: CATTRLAGTGELFF; cdr3_nt: TGTGCCACCACTAGGCTAGCGGGGACCGGGGAGCTGTTTTTT; d_call: TRBD2; j_call: TRBJ2-2; clone_size: .; v_call: TRBV28
cdr3_aa: CASTYRRALNTEAFF; cdr3_nt: TGTGCCAGCACCTACCGGCGGGCGTTGAACACTGAAGCTTTCTTT; d_call: .; j_call: TRBJ1-1; clone_size: .; v_call: TRBV6-5
cdr3_aa: CASSLSQGRTYEQYF; cdr3_nt: TGCGCCAGCAGCTTGTCCCAGGGGAGGACCTACGAGCAGTACTTC; d_call: .; j_call: TRBJ2-7; clone_size: .; v_call: TRBV5-1
cdr3_aa: CASSPSGTVTNQPQHF; cdr3_nt: TGTGCCAGCAGCCCGTCAGGGACAGTCACAAATCAGCCCCAGCATTTT; d_call: TRBD1; j_call: TRBJ1-5; clone_size: .; v_call: TRBV7-8
cdr3_aa: CASSLLRTGGDEQYF; cdr3_nt: TGTGCCAGCAGTCTTCTCCGGACAGGGGGCGACGAGCAGTACTTC; d_call: TRBD1; j_call: TRBJ2-7; clone_size: .; v_call: TRBV28
cdr3_aa: CASAKEANYGYTF; cdr3_nt: TGTGCCAGCGCGAAGGAGGCGAACTATGGCTACACCTTC; d_call: .; j_call: TRBJ1-2; clone_size: .; v_call: TRBV6-6
cdr3_aa: CASSLQGTSEQYF; cdr3_nt: TGTGCCAGCAGTTTACAGGGTACAAGCGAGCAGTACTTC; d_call: .; j_call: TRBJ2-7; clone_size: .; v_call: TRBV28
cdr3_aa: CASSFGTGIGYTF; cdr3_nt: TGTGCCAGCAGCTTCGGGACGGGGATAGGCTACACCTTC; d_call: .; j_call: TRBJ1-2; clone_size: .; v_call: TRBV11-3
cdr3_aa: CASSPRDRGLSGF; cdr3_nt: TGTGCCAGCAGCCCAAGAGACAGGGGCCTCAGCGGTTTT; d_call: TRBD1; j_call: TRBJ2-3; clone_size: .; v_call: TRBV2
cdr3_aa: CASSLNRVGNQPQHF; cdr3_nt: TGTGCCAGCAGCCTTAACAGGGTGGGCAATCAGCCCCAGCATTTT; d_call: .; j_call: TRBJ1-5; clone_size: .; v_call: TRBV7-2